This T cell receptor beta chain emerged from a study of cytomegalovirus exposure and HLA in healthy donors. Study results and limitations: No immune exposure information besides CMV serostatus was available. Some segments of the V type, notably TRBV6-2 and TRBV6-3, were excluded as indistinguishable.

PCR employed 60 Vbeta and 13 Jbeta primers. The repertoire was sequenced with immunoSEQ multiplex PCR; TCRdb's copy has only in-frame clones and lacks some. This table has some 41,000 clones, 68% appearing once. Trimming took 4 bases from V and 2 from J; bases not matched to a gene: 13. Germline V lookup: CDR1 SGHTA, CDR2 FQGNSA. This CDR3 region has 17 residues. As to this clone: What it binds is unknown.

The rearrangement links TRBV7-2 to TRBJ2-7; 8 nucleotides agree with TRBD1. This clonotype was sampled from a man between 40 and 49 years old in good health and CMV-seronegative. Sequencing was performed on PBMCs. CDR3 residues: CASSSPNGQGRAYEQYF. CDR3 DNA: TGTGCCAGCAGCTCTCCAAATGGACAGGGACGGGCCTACGAGCAGTACTTC.